Following are 17 T cell receptor beta chains from one sample sequenced in a study of blood T cell repertoires in COVID-19. Profiling relied on immunoSEQ multiplex PCR, and the TCRdb table lists in-frame clones only, not all of them. The sample includes 450,000 to 500,000 clones, about nine tenths of them seen just once. The sequencing sample was made of PBMCs or T cells enriched from blood (not recorded which). These receptors were collected from a woman between 18 and 30 years old who had recovered from COVID-19.

This sequence joins TRBV4-1 and TRBJ1-2; 7 bases are a match to TRBD1. From germline, CDR1 is MGHRA and CDR2 YSYEKL. The CDR3 is 18 residues long. With V trimmed by 3 bases and J by 3 bases, 16 bases remained unmatched. CDR3 in DNA: TGCGCCAGCAGCCACTGGGACAGCCTTTATGATATCCACTATGGCTACACCTTC. Its protein is CASSHWDSLYDIHYGYTF.

Only one count was recorded for this clone. The chain employs TRBV3-1 (or the pseudogene TRBV3-2) and TRBJ2-7; the D gene is possibly TRBD2 (7 bases). The germline V and J ends were trimmed by 2 bases and 6 bases, with 17 bases remaining between them. The germline gives CDR1 LGHDT, CDR2 YNNKEL (reference sequence). The CDR3 runs to 15 residues. CDR3 residues: CASSQSAGEGGEQYF. The DNA for the CDR3 is TGTGCCAGCAGCCAATCCGCCGGGGAGGGGGGCGAGCAGTACTTC.

The gene calls are TRBV7-6 and TRBJ2-1, with 7 positions matching TRBD2. Germline assignment: CDR1 SGHVS and CDR2 FNYEAQ. There are 12 residues in the CDR3. The J segment lost 12 bases and the V segment lost 5 bases, leaving 7 bases of the junction unmatched. The CDR3 loop reads CASSPLAAGQFF. The CDR3 coding sequence is TGTGCCAGCAGCCCCCTAGCGGCTGGGCAGTTCTTC.

V and J are TRBV7-3 and TRBJ1-1; the D gene is possibly TRBD1 (6 bases). Trimming removed 1 base from V and 2 bases from J, with 11 bases in between. Germline CDR1 SGHTA, CDR2 FQGTGA. There are 15 residues in the CDR3. DNA for the CDR3: TGTGCCAGCAGCTTAATAAGGACAGCTAACACTGAAGCTTTCTTT. Protein sequence: CASSLIRTANTEAFF.

The sample holds a few counts of this clone. The V call is TRBV5-1, the J call TRBJ2-2; 7 nucleotides align to TRBD1. Germline CDR1 is SGHRS and CDR2 is YFSETQ. The CDR3 runs 14 residues. With 1 base clipped from V and 6 bases from J, the junction kept 3 bases outside the gene matches. The CDR3: CASSLRQGAGELFF. The DNA of the CDR3 is TGCGCCAGCAGCTTGCGGCAGGGGGCCGGGGAGCTGTTTTTT.

The rearrangement links TRBV6-1 to TRBJ1-2, with no clear D. Trimming shortened V by 3 bases and J by 3 bases, and 17 bases separated the two germline ends. The CDR3 length is 16 residues. The germline CDR1 and CDR2 sequences are MNHNS and SASEGT. CDR3 nucleotide sequence: TGTGCCAGCAGTGATGAGAGGGAAAATCTCGACTATGGCTACACCTTC. It yields the protein CASSDERENLDYGYTF.

V gene TRBV4-1 combines with J gene TRBJ2-7; D possibly corresponds to TRBD2 (6 bases). The V end lost 1 base, the J end lost 2 bases, and 9 bases lay between the germline ends. The length of the CDR3 is 14 residues. Germline CDR1 and CDR2: MGHRA and YSYEKL. The CDR3 spells CASSQVGGTYEQYF. CDR3 bases: TGCGCCAGCAGCCAAGTTGGAGGGACCTACGAGCAGTACTTC.

The rearrangement uses TRBV25-1 and TRBJ1-1, with unresolved D. CDR3 size: 14 residues. The V end lost 3 bases, the J end lost 8 bases, and 16 bases lay between the germline ends. The germline V gene encodes CDR1 MGHDK and CDR2 SYGVNS. The CDR3 region has the DNA TGTGCCAGCAGTGAGCTGGGGAGCGGGCAGGAAGCTTTCTTT. It yields the protein CASSELGSGQEAFF.

The chain employs TRBV7-3 and TRBJ1-5; 7 bases are a match to TRBD1. Looked up from germline, CDR1 is SGHTA and CDR2 is FQGTGA. V was pared by 5 bases and J by 0 bases, with 19 bases of the junction left unmatched. The CDR3 is 20 amino acids. CDR3 sequence (DNA): TGTGCCAGCAGCATTAAGAGCCGGGACAGTGTCTACCCTAGCAATCAGCCCCAGCATTTT. Translation: CASSIKSRDSVYPSNQPQHF. The full variable domain, in which reference TRBV7-3 and TRBJ1-5 provide the parts outside the CDR3, is GAGVSQTPSNKVTEKGKYVELRCDPISGHTALYWYRQSLGQGPEFLIYFQGTGAADDSGLPNDRFFAVRPEGSVSTLKIQRTERGDSAVYLCASSIKSRDSVYPSNQPQHFGDGTRLSIL.

This chain uses TRBV28 with TRBJ1-2, with D hard to call. With 6 bases removed from V and 0 bases from J, the gap between germline ends came to 11 bases. Germline V CDR1 and CDR2: MDHEN, SYDVKM. The CDR3 contains 14 residues. The CDR3 nucleotides are TGTGCCAGCAGGTCCTCCGTAGCTAACTATGGCTACACCTTC. It translates to CASRSSVANYGYTF.

V usage is TRBV3-1 (or the pseudogene TRBV3-2) and J usage is TRBJ1-2; maybe TRBD1 (5 bases). Germline V gene data show CDR1 as LGHDT and CDR2 as YNNKEL (reference sequence). Trimming removed 3 bases at V and 3 bases at J, with 14 bases between. CDR3 length: 15 residues. CDR3 sequence (DNA): TGTGCCAGCAGCCAGGGCCCGGGGGGGTACTATGGCTACACCTTC. Residues: CASSQGPGGYYGYTF.

This clone was seen only a few times. The chain carries TRBV30 and TRBJ1-3; D is unresolved. The CDR3 contains 15 residues. CDR1 and CDR2 (germline): GTSNPN, SVGIG (reference sequence). V lost 1 base and J lost 0, with 10 bases in between. The CDR3 bases are TGTGCCTGGAGTGGCGGCAGTAGCTCTGGAAACACCATATATTTT. This gives the protein CAWSGGSSSGNTIYF. The full variable domain, rest sourced from reference TRBV30 and TRBJ1-3, is SQTIHQWPATLVQPVGSPLSLECTVEGTSNPNLYWYRQAAGRGLQLLFYSVGIGQISSEVPQNLSASRPQDRQFILSSKKLLLSDSGFYLCAWSGGSSSGNTIYFGEGSWLTVV.

CDR3 protein: CARTGWGYTF. In nucleotides, the CDR3 is TGTGCCCGGACAGGGTGGGGCTACACCTTC. This chain links TRBV19 with TRBJ1-2; 8 nucleotides align to TRBD1. The CDR3 has 10 amino acids. Germline loops: CDR1 LNHDA, CDR2 SQIVND (reference sequence). V gave up 11 bases and J gave up 8 bases; unmatched junction bases: 4.

V gene TRBV30 combines with J gene TRBJ2-7; 9 positions agree with TRBD1. The CDR3 contains 12 residues. J gave up 6 bases and V 3 bases, and 3 bases lay outside the gene matches. CDR1 and CDR2 (germline): GTSNPN, SVGIG (reference sequence). CDR3 loop: CAWRRTGVEQYF. For the CDR3, the DNA is TGTGCCTGGAGGAGGACAGGGGTCGAGCAGTACTTC. The whole variable domain, filled in from reference TRBV30 and TRBJ2-7, reads SQTIHQWPATLVQPVGSPLSLECTVEGTSNPNLYWYRQAAGRGLQLLFYSVGIGQISSEVPQNLSASRPQDRQFILSSKKLLLSDSGFYLCAWRRTGVEQYFGPGTRLTVT.

CDR3 coding DNA: TGCGCCAGCAGCCCCTCGGGGGTGGGCTATGGCTACACCTTC. Translated, it gives CASSPSGVGYGYTF. V is TRBV4-1 and J is TRBJ1-2; a weak D match, TRBD1 (5 bases). Germline CDR1 MGHRA, CDR2 YSYEKL. CDR3 length equals 14 residues. V gave up 4 bases and J gave up 4 bases, with 13 bases separating them.

The chain carries TRBV11-3 and TRBJ2-1, with 9 bases aligning to TRBD2. The CDR3 extends over 16 amino acids. Germline CDR1 is SGHNT and CDR2 is YENEEA. Trimming took 5 bases from V and 5 from J; bases not matched to a gene: 10. The DNA of the CDR3 is TGTGCCAGCAGCCCGAGGGGTAGCGGGGGACACAATGAGCAGTTCTTC. Translating gives CASSPRGSGGHNEQFF.

This chain links TRBV6-5 with TRBJ2-7; D not certain. V dropped 6 bases and J dropped 2 bases, with 11 bases sitting between them. CDR3 length equals 13 residues. Germline assignment: CDR1 MNHEY and CDR2 SVGAGI. CDR3 nucleotide sequence: TGTGCCAGCAGCGGTTCCAGGACCTACGAGCAGTACTTC. Protein: CASSGSRTYEQYF.